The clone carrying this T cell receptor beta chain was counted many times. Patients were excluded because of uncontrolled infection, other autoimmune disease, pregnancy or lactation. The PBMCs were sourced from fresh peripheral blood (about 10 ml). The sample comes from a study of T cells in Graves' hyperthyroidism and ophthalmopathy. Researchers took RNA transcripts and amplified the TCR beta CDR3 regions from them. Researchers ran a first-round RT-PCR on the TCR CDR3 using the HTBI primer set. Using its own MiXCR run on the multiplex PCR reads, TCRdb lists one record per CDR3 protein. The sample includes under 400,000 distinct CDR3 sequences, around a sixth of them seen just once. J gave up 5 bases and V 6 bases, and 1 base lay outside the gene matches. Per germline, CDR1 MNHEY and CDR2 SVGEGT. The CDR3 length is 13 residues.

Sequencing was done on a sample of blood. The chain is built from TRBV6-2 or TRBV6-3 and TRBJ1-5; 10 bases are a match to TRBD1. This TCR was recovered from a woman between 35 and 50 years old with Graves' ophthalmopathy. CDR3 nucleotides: TGTGCCAGCAGCGGGACAGGGGATCAGCCCCAGCATTTT. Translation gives CASSGTGDQPQHF.